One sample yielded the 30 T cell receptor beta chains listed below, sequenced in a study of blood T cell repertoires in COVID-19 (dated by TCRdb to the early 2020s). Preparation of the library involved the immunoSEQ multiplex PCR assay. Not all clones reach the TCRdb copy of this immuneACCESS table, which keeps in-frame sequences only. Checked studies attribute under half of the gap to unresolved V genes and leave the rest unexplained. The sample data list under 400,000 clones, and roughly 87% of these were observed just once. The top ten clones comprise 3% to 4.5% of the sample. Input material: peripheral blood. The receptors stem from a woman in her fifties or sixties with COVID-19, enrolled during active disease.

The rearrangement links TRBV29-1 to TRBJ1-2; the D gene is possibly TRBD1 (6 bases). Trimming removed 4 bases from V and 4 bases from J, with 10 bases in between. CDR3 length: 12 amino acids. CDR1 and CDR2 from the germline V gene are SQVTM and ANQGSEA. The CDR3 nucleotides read TGCAGCGTTGGAAGGGGGTCCTATGGCTACACCTTC. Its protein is CSVGRGSYGYTF.

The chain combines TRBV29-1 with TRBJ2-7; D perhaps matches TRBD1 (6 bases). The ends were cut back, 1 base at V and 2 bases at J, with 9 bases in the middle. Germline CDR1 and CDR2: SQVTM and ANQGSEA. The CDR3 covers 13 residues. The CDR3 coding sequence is TGCAGCGTTGAAGGGCAGGGGACCTACGAGCAGTACTTC. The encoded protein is CSVEGQGTYEQYF.

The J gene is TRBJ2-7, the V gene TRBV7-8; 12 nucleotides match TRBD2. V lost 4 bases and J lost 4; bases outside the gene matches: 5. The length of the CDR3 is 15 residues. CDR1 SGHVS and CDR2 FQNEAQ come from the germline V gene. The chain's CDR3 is CASSSTSGGMYEQYF. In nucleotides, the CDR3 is TGTGCCAGCAGCTCTACTAGCGGGGGGATGTACGAGCAGTACTTC.

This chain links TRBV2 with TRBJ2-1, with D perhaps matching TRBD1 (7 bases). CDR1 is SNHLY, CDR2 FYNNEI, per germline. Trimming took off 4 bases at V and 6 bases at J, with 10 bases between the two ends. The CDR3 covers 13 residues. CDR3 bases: TGTGCCAGCAGTGGACAGGGAGGCAATGAGCAGTTCTTC. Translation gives CASSGQGGNEQFF.

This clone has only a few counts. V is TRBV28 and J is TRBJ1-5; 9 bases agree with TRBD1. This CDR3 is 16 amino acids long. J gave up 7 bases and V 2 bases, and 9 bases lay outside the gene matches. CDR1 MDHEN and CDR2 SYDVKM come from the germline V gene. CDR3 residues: CASSLPTGGGGQPQHF. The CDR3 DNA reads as TGTGCCAGCAGTTTACCGACAGGGGGTGGAGGGCAGCCCCAGCATTTT.

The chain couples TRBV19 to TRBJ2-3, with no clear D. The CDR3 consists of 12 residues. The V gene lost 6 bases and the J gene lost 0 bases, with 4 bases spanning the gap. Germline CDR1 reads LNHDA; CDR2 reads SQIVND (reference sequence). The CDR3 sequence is CASSQSTDTQYF. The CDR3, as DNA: TGTGCCAGTAGCCAGAGCACAGATACGCAGTATTTT.

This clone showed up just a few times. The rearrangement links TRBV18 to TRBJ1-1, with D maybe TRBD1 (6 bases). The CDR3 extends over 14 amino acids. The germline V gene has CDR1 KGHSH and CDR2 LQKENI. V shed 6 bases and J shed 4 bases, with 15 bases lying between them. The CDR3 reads CASSPRKGVTEAFF. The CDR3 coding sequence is TGTGCCAGCTCTCCTAGGAAGGGGGTCACTGAAGCTTTCTTT.

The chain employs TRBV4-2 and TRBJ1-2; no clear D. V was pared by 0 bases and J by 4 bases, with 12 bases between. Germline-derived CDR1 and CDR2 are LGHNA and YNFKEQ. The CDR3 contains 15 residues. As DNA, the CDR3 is TGTGCCAGCAGCCAAGATCGAGGGAGCGGCTATGGCTACACCTTC. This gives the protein CASSQDRGSGYGYTF.

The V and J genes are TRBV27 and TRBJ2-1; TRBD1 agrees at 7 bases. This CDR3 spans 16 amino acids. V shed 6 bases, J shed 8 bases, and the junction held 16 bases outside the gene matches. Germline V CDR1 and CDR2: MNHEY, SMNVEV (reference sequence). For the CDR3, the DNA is TGTGCCAGCAGCCTAAATCGCCACAGGGGAAAGGATGAGCAGTTCTTC. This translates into CASSLNRHRGKDEQFF.

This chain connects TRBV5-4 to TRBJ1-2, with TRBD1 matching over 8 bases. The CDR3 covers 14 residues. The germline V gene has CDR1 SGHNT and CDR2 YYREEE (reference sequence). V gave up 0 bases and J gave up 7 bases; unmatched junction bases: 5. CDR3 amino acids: CASSLGQGAAGYTF. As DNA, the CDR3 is TGTGCCAGCAGCTTGGGGCAGGGGGCTGCTGGCTACACCTTC. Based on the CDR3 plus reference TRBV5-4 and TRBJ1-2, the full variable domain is ETGVTQSPTHLIKTRGQQVTLRCSSQSGHNTVSWYQQALGQGPQFIFQYYREEENGRGNFPPRFSGLQFPNYSSELNVNALELDDSALYLCASSLGQGAAGYTFGSGTRLTVV.

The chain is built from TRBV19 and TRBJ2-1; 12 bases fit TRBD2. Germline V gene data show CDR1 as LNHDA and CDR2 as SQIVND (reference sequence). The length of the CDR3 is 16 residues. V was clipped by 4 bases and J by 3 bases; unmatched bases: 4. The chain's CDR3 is CASSRTSGGFYNEQFF. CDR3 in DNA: TGTGCCAGTAGTAGAACTAGCGGGGGGTTCTACAATGAGCAGTTCTTC.

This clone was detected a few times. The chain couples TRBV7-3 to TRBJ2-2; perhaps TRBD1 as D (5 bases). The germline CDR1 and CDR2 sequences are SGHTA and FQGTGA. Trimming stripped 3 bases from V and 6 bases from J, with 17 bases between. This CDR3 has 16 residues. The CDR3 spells CASSFSPGPPPGELFF. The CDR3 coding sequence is TGTGCCAGCAGCTTCTCACCAGGGCCGCCGCCCGGGGAGCTGTTTTTT.

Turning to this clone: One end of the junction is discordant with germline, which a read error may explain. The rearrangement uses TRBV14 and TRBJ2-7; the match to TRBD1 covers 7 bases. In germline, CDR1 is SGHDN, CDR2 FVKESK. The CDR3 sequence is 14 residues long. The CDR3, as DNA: TGTGCCAGCAGTCAAGGGGGCTCCGTCTACGAGCAGTACTTC. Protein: CASSQGGSVYEQYF.

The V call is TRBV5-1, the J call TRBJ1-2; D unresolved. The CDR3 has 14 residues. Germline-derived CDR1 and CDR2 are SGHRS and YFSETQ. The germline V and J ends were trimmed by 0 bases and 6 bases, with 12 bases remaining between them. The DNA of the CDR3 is TGCGCCAGCAGCTTGGGTTTTATGGCGGATGGCTACACCTTC. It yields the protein CASSLGFMADGYTF.

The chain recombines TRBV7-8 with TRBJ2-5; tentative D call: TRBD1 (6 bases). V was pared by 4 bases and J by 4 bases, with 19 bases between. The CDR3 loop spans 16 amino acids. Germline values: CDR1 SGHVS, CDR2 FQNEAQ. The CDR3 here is CASSSPGTPGGETQYF. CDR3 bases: TGTGCCAGCAGCTCCCCCGGGACACCGGGTGGAGAGACCCAGTACTTC.

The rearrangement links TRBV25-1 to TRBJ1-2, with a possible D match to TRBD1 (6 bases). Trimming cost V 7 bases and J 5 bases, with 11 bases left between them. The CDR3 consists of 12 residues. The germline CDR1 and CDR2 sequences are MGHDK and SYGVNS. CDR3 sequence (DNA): TGTGCCAGCAACAGGGAATGGTATGGCTACACCTTC. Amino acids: CASNREWYGYTF.

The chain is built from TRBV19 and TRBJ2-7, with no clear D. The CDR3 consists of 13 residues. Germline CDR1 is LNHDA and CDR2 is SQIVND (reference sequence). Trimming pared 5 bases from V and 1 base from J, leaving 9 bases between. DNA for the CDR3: TGTGCCAGTAGTGAGACACCTTCCTACGAGCAGTACTTC. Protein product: CASSETPSYEQYF.

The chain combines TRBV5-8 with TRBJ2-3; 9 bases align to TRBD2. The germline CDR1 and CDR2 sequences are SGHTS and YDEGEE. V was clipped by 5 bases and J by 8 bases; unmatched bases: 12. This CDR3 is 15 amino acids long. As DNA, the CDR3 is TGTGCCAGCAGTTCGCGGGGGGGCGGAACGGGTACGCAGTATTTT. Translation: CASSSRGGGTGTQYF.

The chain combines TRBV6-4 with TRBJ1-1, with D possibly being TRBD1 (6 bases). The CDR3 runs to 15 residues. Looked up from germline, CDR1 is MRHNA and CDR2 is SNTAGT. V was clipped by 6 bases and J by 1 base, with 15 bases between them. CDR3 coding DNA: TGTGCCAGCAGGCCCTATGGGGGCCAGAACACTGAAGCTTTCTTT. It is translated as CASRPYGGQNTEAFF.

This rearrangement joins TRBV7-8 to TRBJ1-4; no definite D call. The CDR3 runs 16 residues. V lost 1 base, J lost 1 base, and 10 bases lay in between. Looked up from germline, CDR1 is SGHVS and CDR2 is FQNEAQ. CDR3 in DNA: TGTGCCAGCAGCTTAGGTCGCGGTATAACTAATGAAAAACTGTTTTTT. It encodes CASSLGRGITNEKLFF.

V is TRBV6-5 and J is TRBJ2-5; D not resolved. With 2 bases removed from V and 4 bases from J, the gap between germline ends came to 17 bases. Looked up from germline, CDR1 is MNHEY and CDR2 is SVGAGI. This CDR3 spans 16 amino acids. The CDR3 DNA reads TGTGCCAGCAGTTACCACCGGAAGGCCTCGGGAGAGACCCAGTACTTC. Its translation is CASSYHRKASGETQYF.

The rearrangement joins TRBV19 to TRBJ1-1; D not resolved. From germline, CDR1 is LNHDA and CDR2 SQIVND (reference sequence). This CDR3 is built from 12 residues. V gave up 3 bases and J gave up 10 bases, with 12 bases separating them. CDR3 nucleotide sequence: TGTGCCAGTAGTATCGGGAACTTGCCAGCTTTCTTT. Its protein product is CASSIGNLPAFF.

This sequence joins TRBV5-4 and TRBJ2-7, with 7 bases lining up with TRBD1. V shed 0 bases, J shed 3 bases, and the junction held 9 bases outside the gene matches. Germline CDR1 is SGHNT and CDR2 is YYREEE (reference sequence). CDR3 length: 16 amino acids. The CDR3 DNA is TGTGCCAGCAGCTTGGGCAATCCGGCAGGGGGCTACGAGCAGTACTTC. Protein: CASSLGNPAGGYEQYF.

CDR3 in amino acids: CAIRPTETYEQYF. DNA of the CDR3: TGTGCCATCAGACCGACAGAGACCTACGAGCAGTACTTC. The rearrangement joins TRBV10-3 to TRBJ2-7; D possibly corresponds to TRBD1 (5 bases). Germline-derived CDR1 and CDR2 are ENHRY and SYGVKD. The CDR3 contains 13 residues. The V gene lost 6 bases and the J gene lost 2 bases, with 11 bases spanning the gap.

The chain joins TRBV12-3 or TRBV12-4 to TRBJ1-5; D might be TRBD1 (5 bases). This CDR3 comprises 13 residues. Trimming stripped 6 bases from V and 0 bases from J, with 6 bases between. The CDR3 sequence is CASRQVSNQPQHF. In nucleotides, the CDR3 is TGTGCCAGCAGACAGGTTAGCAATCAGCCCCAGCATTTT.

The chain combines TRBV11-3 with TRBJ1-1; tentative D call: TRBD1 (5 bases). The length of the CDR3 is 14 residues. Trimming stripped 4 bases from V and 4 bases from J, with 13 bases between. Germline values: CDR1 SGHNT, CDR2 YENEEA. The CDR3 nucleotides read TGTGCCAGCAGCTCGCAGGGATCCGGCACTGAAGCTTTCTTT. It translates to CASSSQGSGTEAFF.

CDR3 in amino acids: CASSLTASGAGGFGTDTQYF. The CDR3 coding sequence is TGCGCCAGCAGCTTGACTGCTAGCGGGGCGGGGGGCTTTGGTACAGATACGCAGTATTTT. The gene calls are TRBV5-1 and TRBJ2-3; 9 bases are shared with TRBD2. The CDR3 spans 20 residues. Trimming took 1 base from V and 3 from J; bases not matched to a gene: 18. The germline CDR1 and CDR2 sequences are SGHRS and YFSETQ.

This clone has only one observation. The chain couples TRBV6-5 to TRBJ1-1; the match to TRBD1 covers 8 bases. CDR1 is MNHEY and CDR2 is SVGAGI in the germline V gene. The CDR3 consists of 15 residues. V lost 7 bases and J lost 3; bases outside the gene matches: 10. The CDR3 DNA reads TGTGCCAGCACCACAGGGGGTGGACGGGACACTGAAGCTTTCTTT. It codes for CASTTGGGRDTEAFF.

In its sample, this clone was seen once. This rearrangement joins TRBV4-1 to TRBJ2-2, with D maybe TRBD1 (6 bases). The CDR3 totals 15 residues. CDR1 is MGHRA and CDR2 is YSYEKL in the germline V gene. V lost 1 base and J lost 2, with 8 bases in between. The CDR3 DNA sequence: TGCGCCAGCAGCCAAGTCGGGACAAACACCGGGGAGCTGTTTTTT. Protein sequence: CASSQVGTNTGELFF.

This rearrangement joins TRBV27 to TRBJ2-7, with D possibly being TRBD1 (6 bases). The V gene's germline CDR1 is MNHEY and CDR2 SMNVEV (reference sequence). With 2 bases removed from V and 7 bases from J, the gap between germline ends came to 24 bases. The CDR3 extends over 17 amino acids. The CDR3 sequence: CASSLGGLRGRVFEQYF. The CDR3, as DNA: TGTGCCAGCAGTTTAGGGGGCCTCAGGGGCAGGGTGTTTGAGCAGTACTTC.